Shown below are 26 T cell receptor beta chains from a single sample sequenced in a study of T cell repertoires in cytomegalovirus infection. Antigens for these TCRs are unknown. TCRdb re-analysed the reads in MiXCR, keeping a single row per CDR3 protein. The table includes nearly 700,000 distinct CDR3 sequences, about 30% detected once. The starting material was cultured PBMCs, obtained from culture after CMV antigen stimulation. Every receptor here comes from a human donor in good health (CMV status not recorded). Some clones in this sample may be carry-over from other donors' samples.

The CDR3 sequence: CASSISEDFGYTF. The CDR3 nucleotides are TGTGCCAGTAGTATATCAGAGGACTTTGGCTACACCTTC. The genes are TRBV19 and TRBJ1-2, with D unresolved. CDR1 and CDR2 from the germline V gene are LNHDA and SQIVND (reference sequence). Trimming took 2 bases from V and 7 from J, leaving 11 bases between them. The CDR3 extends over 13 amino acids.

This chain uses TRBV7-9 with TRBJ2-7, with unresolved D. CDR1 SEHNR and CDR2 FQNEAQ come from the germline V gene (reference sequence). The CDR3 extends over 11 amino acids. With 5 bases removed from V and 4 bases from J, the gap between germline ends came to 6 bases. CDR3 loop: CASSQQYEQYF. The CDR3 DNA reads as TGTGCCAGCAGCCAACAATACGAGCAGTACTTC.

This sequence joins TRBV11-2 and TRBJ2-4, with D unresolved. Germline V CDR1 and CDR2: SGHAT, FQNNGV. The CDR3 has 15 amino acids. Trimming removed 2 bases at V and 0 bases at J, with 8 bases between. The CDR3 reads CASSLTGLAKNIQYF. CDR3 nucleotides: TGTGCCAGCAGCTTAACGGGTCTAGCCAAAAACATTCAGTACTTC.

The chain has TRBV6-6 and TRBJ2-1; 16 bases align to TRBD2. V dropped 6 bases and J dropped 8; count of bases not matched to a gene: 4. Germline V gene sequence: CDR1 MNHNY, CDR2 SVGAGI (reference sequence). The CDR3 is made up of 15 amino acids. CDR3 protein: CASSPGTSGRDEQFF. CDR3 sequence (DNA): TGTGCCAGCAGCCCCGGGACTAGCGGGAGGGATGAGCAGTTCTTC.

This clonotype showed up just a few times. The chain uses TRBV18 and TRBJ1-1; no firm D call. The V end was cut by 1 base, the J end by 5 bases, with 11 bases between. The CDR3 runs to 14 residues. Germline V CDR1 and CDR2: KGHSH, LQKENI. CDR3 in amino acids: CASSPQVPQTEAFF. For the CDR3, the DNA is TGTGCCAGCTCACCACAGGTCCCTCAAACTGAAGCTTTCTTT. Drawing the rest from reference TRBV18 and TRBJ1-1, the complete variable domain is NAGVMQNPRHLVRRRGQEARLRCSPMKGHSHVYWYRQLPEEGLKFMVYLQKENIIDESGMPKERFSAEFPKEGPSILRIQQVVRGDSAAYFCASSPQVPQTEAFFGQGTRLTVV.

This clonotype was counted many times. This rearrangement joins TRBV7-8 to TRBJ2-6, with D unresolved. Germline CDR1 and CDR2: SGHVS and FQNEAQ. The CDR3 sequence is 19 residues long. The V end was cut by 0 bases, the J end by 0 bases, with 15 bases between. The CDR3 sequence is CASSLARWTEISGANVLTF. In nucleotides, the CDR3 is TGTGCCAGCAGCTTAGCGCGGTGGACCGAAATCTCTGGGGCCAACGTCCTGACTTTC. Full variable domain (rest looked up from reference TRBV7-8 and TRBJ2-6): GAGVSQSPRYKVAKRGQDVALRCDPISGHVSLFWYQQALGQGPEFLTYFQNEAQLDKSGLPSDRFFAERPEGSVSTLKIQRTQQEDSAVYLCASSLARWTEISGANVLTFGAGSRLTVL.

This clonotype was seen a single time. The rearrangement joins TRBV27 to TRBJ2-3; 7 bases agree with TRBD2. Germline loops: CDR1 MNHEY, CDR2 SMNVEV (reference sequence). The CDR3 totals 16 residues. Trimming removed 6 bases from V and 6 bases from J; junction bases left unmatched: 15. CDR3 sequence (DNA): TGTGCCAGCAGCCCCGGGACTATGAACGGTTTCGATACGCAGTATTTT. Amino acids: CASSPGTMNGFDTQYF.

The rearrangement joins TRBV24-1 to TRBJ2-3; either TRBD1 or TRBD2 may fit D (5 bases each). The CDR3 extends over 14 amino acids. The germline CDR1 and CDR2 sequences are KGHDR and SFDVKD. The germline V and J ends were trimmed by 6 bases and 2 bases, with 11 bases remaining between them. CDR3 sequence reads: CATSQGDYTDTQYF. CDR3 in DNA: TGTGCCACCAGTCAGGGAGACTACACAGATACGCAGTATTTT.

The chain uses TRBV7-2 and TRBJ1-2, with D uncertain. This CDR3 has 13 residues. Germline V gene lookup returns CDR1 SGHTA and CDR2 FQGNSA. Trimming stripped 2 bases from V and 4 bases from J, with 8 bases between. CDR3 in DNA: TGTGCCAGCAGCTTAAGCGTGATCTATGGCTACACCTTC. Encoded protein: CASSLSVIYGYTF.

This chain joins TRBV3-1 and TRBJ2-1; 9 bases are shared with TRBD2. Germline assignment: CDR1 LGHDT and CDR2 YNNKEL (reference sequence). The length of the CDR3 is 15 residues. V trimming: 6 bases; J trimming: 10 bases; junction bases outside the gene matches: 13. The chain's CDR3 is CASSGGTSPRGEQFF. CDR3 nucleotides: TGTGCCAGCAGTGGAGGGACTAGCCCCCGTGGAGAGCAGTTCTTC.

The chain has TRBV29-1 and TRBJ2-1, with 11 bases that match TRBD1. The V segment lost 7 bases and the J segment 7 bases; nucleotides outside the gene matches: 9. The germline V gene has CDR1 SQVTM and CDR2 ANQGSEA. The CDR3 spans 14 residues. CDR3 nucleotide sequence: TGCAGCGCAACAACCGGGACAGGGGGAAATGAGCAGTTCTTC. This translates into CSATTGTGGNEQFF.

The chain recombines TRBV2 with TRBJ1-3, with D possibly TRBD1 on 5 matching bases. Trimming shortened V by 6 bases and J by 0 bases, and 6 bases separated the two germline ends. This CDR3 has 13 amino acids. In germline, CDR1 is SNHLY, CDR2 FYNNEI. The CDR3 sequence: CASRDISGNTIYF. In DNA form, the CDR3 reads TGTGCCAGCAGGGACATCTCTGGAAACACCATATATTTT.

This clonotype was counted between two and nine times. The chain employs TRBV20-1 and TRBJ2-7, with D maybe TRBD1 (5 bases). Trimming shortened V by 4 bases and J by 0 bases, and 13 bases separated the two germline ends. Looked up from germline, CDR1 is DFQATT and CDR2 is SNEGSKA (reference sequence). This CDR3 region has 14 residues. In DNA form, the CDR3 reads TGCAGTGCTATCCGCGACAGACTCTCCTACGAGCAGTACTTC. Encoded protein: CSAIRDRLSYEQYF.

V is TRBV3-1 and J is TRBJ1-3, with unresolved D. The CDR3 has 16 amino acids. Trimming cost V 5 bases and J 0 bases, with 14 bases left between them. Germline values: CDR1 LGHDT, CDR2 YNNKEL (reference sequence). CDR3 amino acids: CASSLNYGVSGNTIYF. The CDR3 nucleotides read TGTGCCAGCAGCTTAAATTACGGGGTCTCTGGAAACACCATATATTTT.

This sequence joins TRBV28 and TRBJ1-2; D is possibly TRBD1 (5 bases). Looked up from germline, CDR1 is MDHEN and CDR2 is SYDVKM. There are 12 residues in the CDR3. Trimming pared 11 bases from V and 7 bases from J, leaving 17 bases between. Here the CDR3 DNA reads TGTGCCTGGGGGGGTCTCCTATCTGGCTACACCTTC. It yields the protein CAWGGLLSGYTF.

The chain uses TRBV7-9 and TRBJ1-4, with a weak D call TRBD1 (5 bases). This CDR3 contains 13 residues. Germline V CDR1 and CDR2: SEHNR, FQNEAQ (reference sequence). V dropped 3 bases and J dropped 4 bases, with 6 bases sitting between them. CDR3 loop: CASSFGGNEKLFF. DNA of the CDR3: TGTGCCAGCAGCTTTGGGGGTAATGAAAAACTGTTTTTT. Full variable domain (outside the CDR3, taken from reference TRBV7-9 and TRBJ1-4): DTGVSQNPRHKITKRGQNVTFRCDPISEHNRLYWYRQTLGQGPEFLTYFQNEAQLEKSRLLSDRFSAERPKGSFSTLEIQRTEQGDSAMYLCASSFGGNEKLFFGSGTQLSVL.

The chain uses TRBV6-2 or TRBV6-3 and TRBJ2-7; TRBD2 aligns across 7 bases. The germline gives CDR1 MNHEY, CDR2 SVGEGT. The V and J ends lost 2 bases and 5 bases, in that order; junction bases with no gene match: 12. This CDR3 region has 16 residues. The CDR3 DNA follows: TGTGCCAGCAGTTACGCGGGAGCCATAGGAGGCCACGAGCAGTACTTC. It is translated as CASSYAGAIGGHEQYF.

This chain joins TRBV4-3 and TRBJ2-1; possible D gene TRBD2, 6 bases. The CDR3 extends over 14 amino acids. Germline CDR1 LGHNA, CDR2 YSLEER. V was trimmed by 4 bases and J by 5 bases, leaving 12 bases between them. The CDR3 here is CASSPYTGDNEQFF. The CDR3 DNA sequence: TGCGCCAGCAGCCCCTACACGGGGGACAATGAGCAGTTCTTC.

This clonotype showed up many times. J is TRBJ2-3 and V is TRBV7-2; no clear D gene. From germline, CDR1 is SGHTA and CDR2 FQGNSA. Trimming left V 2 bases short and J 5 bases short, with 14 bases between. The CDR3 sequence is 15 residues long. The CDR3 DNA follows: TGTGCCAGCAGCTTATCCGGGCTAACCGGAGATACGCAGTATTTT. Encoded protein: CASSLSGLTGDTQYF.

CDR3 nucleotides: TGTGCCATCAGTGAGATGAGTAGCGGGGGTAATGAGCAGTTCTTC. Protein sequence: CAISEMSSGGNEQFF. J is TRBJ2-1 and V is TRBV10-3; 9 bases are a match to TRBD2. Germline CDR1 reads ENHRY; CDR2 reads SYGVKD. The V and J ends lost 2 bases and 7 bases, in that order; junction bases with no gene match: 6. CDR3 size: 15 residues.

This clonotype has only a few counts. The chain is built from TRBV7-8 and TRBJ1-3, with 7 bases identical to TRBD1. J was trimmed by 0 bases and V by 5 bases; bases with no gene match: 7. Germline CDR1 reads SGHVS; CDR2 reads FQNEAQ. The CDR3 totals 16 residues. CDR3 nucleotide sequence: TGTGCCAGCAGCGCGCGGACAGGCCACTCTGGAAACACCATATATTTT. Translation: CASSARTGHSGNTIYF.

The chain has TRBV7-2 and TRBJ2-1; TRBD1 aligns across 10 bases. The germline CDR1 and CDR2 sequences are SGHTA and FQGNSA. The CDR3 length is 16 residues. Unmatched junction bases numbered 13, after V lost 5 bases and J lost 9 bases. The CDR3 region is CASSHSRDRGIGEQFF. In DNA, the CDR3 is TGTGCCAGCAGCCACTCTAGGGACAGGGGTATAGGTGAGCAGTTCTTC. The complete variable domain, with remaining parts taken from reference TRBV7-2 and TRBJ2-1, reads GAGVSQSPSNKVTEKGKDVELRCDPISGHTALYWYRQSLGQGLEFLIYFQGNSAPDKSGLPSDRFSAERTGGSVSTLTIQRTQQEDSAVYLCASSHSRDRGIGEQFFGPGTRLTVL.

The chain has TRBV5-4 and TRBJ1-1; the D is unclear. Trimming removed 0 bases from V and 11 bases from J, with 14 bases in between. The CDR3 is 13 amino acids. Looked up from germline, CDR1 is SGHNT and CDR2 is YYREEE (reference sequence). Here the CDR3 reads CASSLEGSRGAFF. CDR3 sequence (DNA): TGTGCCAGCAGCTTGGAAGGGTCCCGTGGGGCTTTCTTT.

The V gene is TRBV6-1, the J gene TRBJ2-3; no firm D call. This CDR3 has 13 amino acids. Looked up from germline, CDR1 is MNHNS and CDR2 is SASEGT. V lost 6 bases and J lost 0, with 7 bases in between. CDR3 in amino acids: CASRDVSTDTQYF. CDR3 bases: TGTGCCAGCAGGGACGTTAGCACAGATACGCAGTATTTT.

The chain joins TRBV5-4 to TRBJ2-5; 8 bases agree with TRBD1. Germline lookup yields CDR1 SGHNT and CDR2 YYREEE (reference sequence). This CDR3 is built from 14 residues. J was trimmed by 4 bases and V by 3 bases; bases with no gene match: 5. CDR3 in amino acids: CASSWQGAGETQYF. CDR3 in DNA: TGTGCCAGCAGCTGGCAGGGGGCAGGAGAGACCCAGTACTTC.

This clonotype has ten or more counts. This chain links TRBV12-3 or TRBV12-4 with TRBJ2-7, with D possibly TRBD2 on 6 matching bases. The V gene lost 7 bases and the J gene lost 2 bases, with 15 bases spanning the gap. The CDR3 is 14 amino acids. Written as DNA, the CDR3 is TGTGCCAGCACCCTGGGGAGGCTGGCCTACGAGCAGTACTTC. It yields the protein CASTLGRLAYEQYF.